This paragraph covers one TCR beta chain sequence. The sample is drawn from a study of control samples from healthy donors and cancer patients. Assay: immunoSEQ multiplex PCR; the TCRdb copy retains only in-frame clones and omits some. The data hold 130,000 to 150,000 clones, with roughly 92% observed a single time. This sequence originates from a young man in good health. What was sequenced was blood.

The CDR3 region has the DNA TGTGCCAGCAGCTTGGAGGTCGTAGAAGAGACCCAGTACTTC. Residues: CASSLEVVEETQYF. The chain links TRBV5-6 to TRBJ2-5; D is unresolved. The CDR3 consists of 14 residues. From germline, CDR1 is SGHDT and CDR2 YYEEEE. Trimming shortened V by 0 bases and J by 3 bases, and 9 bases separated the two germline ends.